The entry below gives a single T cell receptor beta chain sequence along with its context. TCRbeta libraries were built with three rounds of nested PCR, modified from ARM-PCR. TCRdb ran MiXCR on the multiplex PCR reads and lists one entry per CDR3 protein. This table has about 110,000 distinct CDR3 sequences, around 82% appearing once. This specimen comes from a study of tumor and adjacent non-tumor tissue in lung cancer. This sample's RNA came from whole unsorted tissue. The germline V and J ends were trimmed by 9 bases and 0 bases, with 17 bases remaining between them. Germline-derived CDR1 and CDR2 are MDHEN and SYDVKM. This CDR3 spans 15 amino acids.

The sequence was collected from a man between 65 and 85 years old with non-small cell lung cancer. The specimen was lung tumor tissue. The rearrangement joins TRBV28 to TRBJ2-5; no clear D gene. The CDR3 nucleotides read TGTGCCAGTATTAAGATTCAAATGTACCAAGAGACCCAGTACTTC. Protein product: CASIKIQMYQETQYF. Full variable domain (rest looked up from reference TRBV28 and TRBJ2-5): DVKVTQSSRYLVKRTGEKVFLECVQDMDHENMFWYRQDPGLGLRLIYFSYDVKMKEKGDIPEGYSVSREKKERFSLILESASTNQTSMYLCASIKIQMYQETQYFGPGTRLLVL.